This T cell receptor (beta chain) was identified during a study of T cells in Graves' hyperthyroidism and ophthalmopathy. TCR beta CDR3 regions were amplified from RNA. RT-PCR in the first round (using the HTBI primer set) targeted the TCR CDR3. One entry per CDR3 protein results from TCRdb running MiXCR on the multiplex PCR reads. The data show fewer than 700,000 distinct CDR3 sequences, roughly 18% seen once. The V segment lost 4 bases and the J segment 0 bases; nucleotides outside the gene matches: 9. Germline assignment: CDR1 MNHNS and CDR2 SASEGT. CDR3 length equals 16 residues. Exclusions: uncontrolled infection, other autoimmune disease, pregnancy, lactation. The PBMCs studied were ones that came from 9 to 10 ml fresh peripheral blood. In its sample, this clonotype was seen a few times.

The sample was blood. This TCR came from a woman aged 18-29 years with Graves' ophthalmopathy. The chain is built from TRBV6-1 and TRBJ2-7; 7 bases fit TRBD1. This CDR3 reads CASSGQGRDSSYEQYF. In nucleotides, the CDR3 is TGTGCCAGCAGTGGACAGGGTAGGGATAGCTCCTACGAGCAGTACTTC.